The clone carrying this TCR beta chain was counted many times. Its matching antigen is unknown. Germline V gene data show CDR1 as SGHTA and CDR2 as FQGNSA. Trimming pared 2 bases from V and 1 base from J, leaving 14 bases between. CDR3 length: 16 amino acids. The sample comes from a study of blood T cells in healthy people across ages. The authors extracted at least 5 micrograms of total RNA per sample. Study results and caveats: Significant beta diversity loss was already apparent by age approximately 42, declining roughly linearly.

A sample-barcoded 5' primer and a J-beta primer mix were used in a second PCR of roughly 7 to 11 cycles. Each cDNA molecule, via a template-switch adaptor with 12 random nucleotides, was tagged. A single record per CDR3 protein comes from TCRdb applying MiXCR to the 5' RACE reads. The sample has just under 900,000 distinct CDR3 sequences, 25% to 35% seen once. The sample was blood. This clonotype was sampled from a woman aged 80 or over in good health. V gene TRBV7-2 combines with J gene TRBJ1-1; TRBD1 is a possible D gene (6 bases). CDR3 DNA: TGTGCCAGCAGCTTAAGGGGGGCTGAGGCGAACACTGAAGCTTTCTTT. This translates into CASSLRGAEANTEAFF.